Listed here are 8 T cell receptor beta chains from one sample, sequenced in a study of T-cell memory formation after mild COVID-19. TCRdb re-analysed the 5' RACE reads in MiXCR, keeping a single row per CDR3 protein. The sample records tens of thousands of distinct CDR3 sequences, approximately 15% being singletons. The sample consisted of PBMCs or a T cell subset sorted from them (not recorded which). All receptors derive from an adult woman who had mild COVID-19 (a few samples of this study predate the infection). Cell type and time point are not known.

This clonotype was detected a few times. This sequence joins TRBV6-5 and TRBJ2-7; D unresolved. The CDR3 spans 13 residues. V was shortened by 8 bases and J by 2 bases, with 13 bases between the two germline ends. Germline assignment: CDR1 MNHEY and CDR2 SVGAGI. The DNA of the CDR3 is TGTGCCAGCGCCCCCCCCGACACCTACGAGCAGTACTTC. Protein: CASAPPDTYEQYF.

This clonotype was observed a few times. The rearrangement uses TRBV7-2 and TRBJ2-7; 14 nucleotides agree with TRBD2. The V gene's germline CDR1 is SGHTA and CDR2 FQGNSA. This CDR3 contains 17 residues. V was clipped by 2 bases and J by 1 base; unmatched bases: 4. This CDR3 reads CASSLQGLAGESYEQYF. CDR3 in DNA: TGTGCCAGCAGCTTACAGGGACTAGCGGGAGAGTCCTACGAGCAGTACTTC.

This clonotype was found a few times. The gene calls are TRBV12-3 or TRBV12-4 and TRBJ2-1; 9 positions agree with TRBD2. The CDR3 consists of 11 residues. After removal of 7 bases from V and 14 bases from J, the junction contained 6 bases not matched to a gene. CDR3 DNA: TGTGCCAGCACCTTAGGACTAGCGAAGTTCTTC. Residues: CASTLGLAKFF.

This clonotype was detected a few times. The chain carries TRBV11-2 and TRBJ2-5, with 13 bases identical to TRBD2. Germline V lookup: CDR1 SGHAT, CDR2 FQNNGV. V lost 7 bases to trimming and J lost 5 bases; unmatched junction nucleotides: 4. The CDR3 totals 14 residues. The CDR3 bases are TGTGCCAGCATCGGACTAGCGGGAGTGGAGACCCAGTACTTC. Protein product: CASIGLAGVETQYF.

This clonotype was detected a few times. The chain employs TRBV5-1 and TRBJ2-2; 7 positions agree with TRBD1. CDR3 length: 16 amino acids. Trimming cost V 0 bases and J 1 base; bases outside gene matches: 3. The germline CDR1 and CDR2 sequences are SGHRS and YFSETQ. The CDR3 DNA is TGCGCCAGCAGCTTGGGGACAGGCCAGAACACCGGGGAGCTGTTTTTT. It is translated as CASSLGTGQNTGELFF.

This chain uses TRBV24-1 with TRBJ2-1; the match to TRBD2 covers 11 bases. CDR1 KGHDR and CDR2 SFDVKD come from the germline V gene. Unmatched junction bases numbered 9, after V lost 5 bases and J lost 7 bases. The CDR3 has 16 residues. CDR3 nucleotides: TGTGCCACCAGTGGCCTTAGCGGGAGGGCCCCAAATGAGCAGTTCTTC. Translation gives CATSGLSGRAPNEQFF.

This clonotype was observed many times. The V and J genes are TRBV7-9 and TRBJ2-1; D not certain. This CDR3 is built from 12 residues. CDR1 is SEHNR and CDR2 is FQNEAQ in the germline V gene (reference sequence). The ends were cut back, 4 bases at V and 5 bases at J, with 6 bases in the middle. The CDR3 DNA is TGTGCCAGCAGCTCGCGAGACAATGAGCAGTTCTTC. This translates into CASSSRDNEQFF. Using reference TRBV7-9 and TRBJ2-1 for the parts outside the CDR3, the full variable domain is DTGVSQNPRHKITKRGQNVTFRCDPISEHNRLYWYRQTLGQGPEFLTYFQNEAQLEKSRLLSDRFSAERPKGSFSTLEIQRTEQGDSAMYLCASSSRDNEQFFGPGTRLTVL.

This clonotype was picked up a small number of times. CDR3 bases: TGCAGCGTTGAAAGCGACACAGGAGCTTTCTTT. Protein sequence: CSVESDTGAFF. The chain has TRBV29-1 and TRBJ1-1; maybe TRBD1 (5 bases). Trimming took off 2 bases at V and 10 bases at J, with 11 bases between the two ends. The CDR3 consists of 11 residues. Germline assignment: CDR1 SQVTM and CDR2 ANQGSEA. Looking up the rest from reference TRBV29-1 and TRBJ1-1 gives the full variable domain: SAVISQKPSRDICQRGTSLTIQCQVDSQVTMMFWYRQQPGQSLTLIATANQGSEATYESGFVIDKFPISRPNLTFSTLTVSNMSPEDSSIYLCSVESDTGAFFGQGTRLTVV.